The 10 T cell receptor beta chains in this list originate from one sample, sequenced in a study of Tregs in tolerant kidney transplant recipients. Data came from immunoSEQ multiplex PCR; TCRdb stores just in-frame clones and leaves some out. This sample has 90,000 to 120,000 clones; about 90% occur once, and the top ten carry roughly 0.31%. Sequencing used CD4+ T cells from blood, obtained before the transplant. The receptors shown here come from a human donor who received a combined kidney and bone marrow transplant.

This CDR3 is CASSLSARLAGGANQYF. CDR3 nucleotide sequence: TGTGCCAGCAGCCTTTCAGCACGGCTAGCGGGGGGCGCGAACCAGTACTTC. This chain joins TRBV7-6 and TRBJ2-5; TRBD2 aligns across 11 bases. Germline assignment: CDR1 SGHVS and CDR2 FNYEAQ. The CDR3 is 17 amino acids. With 5 bases clipped from V and 10 bases from J, the junction kept 18 bases outside the gene matches.

V is TRBV19 and J is TRBJ2-7; D might be TRBD2 (6 bases). The CDR3 length is 15 residues. With 1 base removed from V and 2 bases from J, the gap between germline ends came to 12 bases. Per the germline V gene, CDR1 is LNHDA and CDR2 is SQIVND (reference sequence). The CDR3 reads CASSIVLGGPYEQYF. CDR3 sequence (DNA): TGTGCCAGTAGTATAGTTCTCGGGGGACCCTACGAGCAGTACTTC. The complete variable domain, with remaining parts taken from reference TRBV19 and TRBJ2-7, reads DGGITQSPKYLFRKEGQNVTLSCEQNLNHDAMYWYRQDPGQGLRLIYYSQIVNDFQKGDIAEGYSVSREKKESFPLTVTSAQKNPTAFYLCASSIVLGGPYEQYFGPGTRLTVT.

This sequence joins TRBV6-6 and TRBJ1-5; D not certain. The CDR3 is 12 amino acids. Germline V gives CDR1 MNHNY, CDR2 SVGAGI (reference sequence). V shed 6 bases and J shed 5 bases, with 8 bases lying between them. The CDR3 reads CASRGGDQPQHF. As DNA, the CDR3 is TGTGCCAGCAGGGGCGGGGATCAGCCCCAGCATTTT.

V and J are TRBV30 and TRBJ2-7, with a tentative D call TRBD2 (6 bases). With 2 bases removed from V and 5 bases from J, the gap between germline ends came to 13 bases. Germline V gene data show CDR1 as GTSNPN and CDR2 as SVGIG (reference sequence). The CDR3 length is 13 residues. The CDR3 bases are TGTGCCTGGAGTTCGGGGGTACGGCACGAGCAGTACTTC. Protein: CAWSSGVRHEQYF. The full variable domain, completed using reference TRBV30 and TRBJ2-7, is SQTIHQWPATLVQPVGSPLSLECTVEGTSNPNLYWYRQAAGRGLQLLFYSVGIGQISSEVPQNLSASRPQDRQFILSSKKLLLSDSGFYLCAWSSGVRHEQYFGPGTRLTVT.

The rearrangement uses TRBV5-4 and TRBJ1-1, with D unresolved. CDR1 is SGHNT and CDR2 is YYREEE in the germline V gene (reference sequence). This CDR3 has 13 residues. The ends were cut back, 4 bases at V and 1 base at J, with 8 bases in the middle. CDR3 DNA sequence: TGTGCCAGCAGCCAATTCAGGAACACTGAAGCTTTCTTT. This sequence encodes CASSQFRNTEAFF.

The rearrangement uses TRBV27 and TRBJ2-2; TRBD1 matches at 10 bases. CDR1 is MNHEY, CDR2 SMNVEV, per germline (reference sequence). There are 16 residues in the CDR3. J was trimmed by 5 bases and V by 5 bases; bases with no gene match: 8. CDR3 coding DNA: TGTGCCAGCAGTCCGGGACAGGGGACGGGGACCGGGGAGCTGTTTTTT. This translates into CASSPGQGTGTGELFF.

The chain employs TRBV4-3 and TRBJ2-1; 11 bases match TRBD2. Trimming removed 1 base from V and 7 bases from J; junction bases left unmatched: 6. Germline V lookup: CDR1 LGHNA, CDR2 YSLEER. This CDR3 region has 16 residues. CDR3 DNA sequence: TGCGCCAGCAGCCAAGCCGGACTAGCGGGTTGGAATGAGCAGTTCTTC. It specifies CASSQAGLAGWNEQFF.

The chain couples TRBV2 to TRBJ1-3, with D unresolved. The germline CDR1 and CDR2 sequences are SNHLY and FYNNEI. The length of the CDR3 is 15 residues. The germline V and J ends were trimmed by 6 bases and 4 bases, with 16 bases remaining between them. Here the CDR3 DNA reads TGTGCCAGCAGCCCGGTACGGACTTCAGGAAACACCATATATTTT. This translates into CASSPVRTSGNTIYF.

The chain has TRBV10-1 and TRBJ2-7, with 9 bases identical to TRBD1. From germline, CDR1 is WNHNN and CDR2 SYGVQD (reference sequence). This CDR3 comprises 14 residues. Unmatched junction bases numbered 4, after V lost 3 bases and J lost 4 bases. Written as DNA, the CDR3 is TGCGCCAGCAGTGAACAGGGGGCGGATTACGAGCAGTACTTC. Translated, it gives CASSEQGADYEQYF.

This clone was counted once. The rearrangement joins TRBV6-1 to TRBJ2-1; perhaps TRBD2 as D (6 bases). Trimming shortened V by 5 bases and J by 1 base, and 9 bases separated the two germline ends. Germline V CDR1 and CDR2: MNHNS, SASEGT. This CDR3 is 14 amino acids long. CDR3 coding DNA: TGTGCCAGCAGTCTAGCGCGATCCTACAATGAGCAGTTCTTC. As protein: CASSLARSYNEQFF.